One and the same sample provided the 20 T cell receptor beta chains below, sequenced in a study of blood T cell repertoires in COVID-19. Here immunoSEQ multiplex PCR was the method, and the copy in TCRdb shows in-frame clones only, minus some. The sample has more than 50,000 clones; roughly 77% are singletons. Sequencing was performed on peripheral blood. The receptors come from a human donor in a cohort sampled during active COVID-19.

This clone came up once. The rearrangement joins TRBV7-3 to TRBJ2-1; D perhaps matches TRBD2 (6 bases). The CDR3 runs to 17 residues. Trimming left V 1 base short and J 8 bases short, with 21 bases between. CDR1 and CDR2 from the germline V gene are SGHTA and FQGTGA. CDR3 region: CASSLKPPGLGEYEQFF. CDR3 DNA: TGTGCCAGCAGCTTAAAACCCCCGGGACTTGGGGAGTATGAGCAGTTCTTC.

This clone was counted a single time. V and J are TRBV6-1 and TRBJ2-6; TRBD1 matches at 10 bases. The CDR3 totals 20 residues. Per germline, CDR1 MNHNS and CDR2 SASEGT. Losses at the gene ends were 0 bases for V and 2 bases for J; bases not matched to a gene: 10. The CDR3 nucleotides are TGTGCCAGCAGTGAAGCGCATTGGACAGGGGGGAGGGCTGGGGCCAACGTCCTGACTTTC. Translation gives CASSEAHWTGGRAGANVLTF.

This chain uses TRBV5-1 with TRBJ2-7, with a weak D call TRBD2 (5 bases). The CDR3 totals 14 residues. The germline V gene has CDR1 SGHRS and CDR2 YFSETQ. V was shortened by 4 bases and J by 0 bases, with 11 bases between the two germline ends. CDR3 DNA sequence: TGCGCCAGCAGCCCGAGCGGTAGCTCCTACGAGCAGTACTTC. Translated, it gives CASSPSGSSYEQYF.

The chain employs TRBV6-6 and TRBJ2-6, with D perhaps TRBD1 (6 bases). Germline V gives CDR1 MNHNY, CDR2 SVGAGI (reference sequence). The V end was cut by 5 bases, the J end by 0 bases, with 14 bases between. This CDR3 has 17 amino acids. The CDR3 DNA sequence: TGTGCCAGCAGTCGCCAGGGGCCCTACTCTGGGGCCAACGTCCTGACTTTC. Its protein is CASSRQGPYSGANVLTF.

The V call is TRBV15, the J call TRBJ2-7, with 7 bases fitting TRBD2. This CDR3 region has 12 residues. Trimming removed 4 bases from V and 7 bases from J; junction bases left unmatched: 4. Germline CDR1 reads LNHNV; CDR2 reads YYDKDF (reference sequence). CDR3 protein: CATSIPRGEQYF. CDR3 bases: TGTGCCACCAGCATTCCGCGGGGGGAGCAGTACTTC.

The genes are TRBV19 and TRBJ2-7; D is ambiguous. Germline V CDR1 and CDR2: LNHDA, SQIVND (reference sequence). V dropped 4 bases and J dropped 2 bases, with 9 bases sitting between them. There are 13 residues in the CDR3. The CDR3 here is CASSKTATYEQYF. The CDR3 DNA sequence: TGTGCCAGTAGTAAAACCGCGACCTACGAGCAGTACTTC.

This clone turned up a few times. As DNA, the CDR3 is TGTGCCAGCAGCTTGGATCAGGGAGGTAGCACTGAAGCTTTCTTT. Encoded protein: CASSLDQGGSTEAFF. The chain joins TRBV5-4 to TRBJ1-1, with D possibly matching TRBD1 (5 bases). The V gene's germline CDR1 is SGHNT and CDR2 YYREEE (reference sequence). The CDR3 length is 15 residues. The ends were cut back, 0 bases at V and 4 bases at J, with 13 bases in the middle.

The chain combines TRBV11-2 with TRBJ2-4, with a weak D call TRBD2 (5 bases). V was pared by 5 bases and J by 0 bases, with 17 bases between. The CDR3 runs 17 residues. Germline values: CDR1 SGHAT, CDR2 FQNNGV. The CDR3 here is CASSGRLGDLAKNIQYF. The DNA of the CDR3 is TGTGCCAGCAGCGGACGACTGGGAGACTTAGCCAAAAACATTCAGTACTTC.

This clone has ten or more counts. The CDR3, as DNA: TGTGCCAGTAGTAGGGGACTAGCGGGAGTGTTGGAGCAGTACTTC. This sequence encodes CASSRGLAGVLEQYF. This chain uses TRBV19 with TRBJ2-7; TRBD2 matches at 14 bases. The germline gives CDR1 LNHDA, CDR2 SQIVND (reference sequence). The CDR3 has 15 amino acids. V gave up 4 bases and J gave up 7 bases; unmatched junction bases: 6. Combining the CDR3 with reference TRBV19 and TRBJ2-7 gives the whole variable domain DGGITQSPKYLFRKEGQNVTLSCEQNLNHDAMYWYRQDPGQGLRLIYYSQIVNDFQKGDIAEGYSVSREKKESFPLTVTSAQKNPTAFYLCASSRGLAGVLEQYFGPGTRLTVT.

The chain has TRBV7-6 and TRBJ1-1, with TRBD1 as a possible D gene (5 bases). The V end was cut by 5 bases, the J end by 1 base, with 8 bases between. The CDR3 covers 13 residues. The germline V gene encodes CDR1 SGHVS and CDR2 FNYEAQ. DNA of the CDR3: TGTGCCAGCAGCGTAACAGGGAACACTGAAGCTTTCTTT. Encoded protein: CASSVTGNTEAFF.

The CDR3 sequence is CASSAGEGNQPQHF. The CDR3 bases are TGTGCCAGCAGCGCCGGGGAAGGGAATCAGCCCCAGCATTTT. The chain recombines TRBV5-8 with TRBJ1-5; no clear D gene. Trimming left V 4 bases short and J 4 bases short, with 12 bases between. The CDR3 loop spans 14 amino acids. Germline loops: CDR1 SGHTS, CDR2 YDEGEE. The full variable domain, completed using reference TRBV5-8 and TRBJ1-5, is EAGVTQSPTHLIKTRGQQATLRCSPISGHTSVYWYQQALGLGLQFLLWYDEGEERNRGNFPPRFSGRQFPNYSSELNVNALELEDSALYLCASSAGEGNQPQHFGDGTRLSIL.

V gene TRBV6-5 combines with J gene TRBJ2-7; maybe TRBD2 (7 bases). CDR3 length equals 13 residues. Germline V gene lookup returns CDR1 MNHEY and CDR2 SVGAGI. The ends were cut back, 8 bases at V and 3 bases at J, with 14 bases in the middle. The DNA for the CDR3 is TGTGCCAGCCGAAGGGGGGGAATCTACGAGCAGTACTTC. Protein: CASRRGGIYEQYF.

V usage is TRBV11-2 and J usage is TRBJ1-6, with unresolved D. CDR1 SGHAT and CDR2 FQNNGV come from the germline V gene. Trimming shortened V by 5 bases and J by 0 bases, and 5 bases separated the two germline ends. The CDR3 contains 14 residues. The CDR3 nucleotides are TGTGCCAGCAGCCCCAGCTCCTATAATTCACCCCTCCACTTT. Its translation is CASSPSSYNSPLHF.

The rearrangement links TRBV28 to TRBJ2-3; possible D gene TRBD1, 6 bases. V dropped 2 bases and J dropped 6 bases, with 15 bases sitting between them. The CDR3 covers 15 residues. CDR1 and CDR2 from the germline V gene are MDHEN and SYDVKM. CDR3 in DNA: TGTGCCAGCAGTTTACTCAGGGGAGAGAGGGATACGCAGTATTTT. This codes for CASSLLRGERDTQYF. The complete variable domain, with remaining parts taken from reference TRBV28 and TRBJ2-3, reads DVKVTQSSRYLVKRTGEKVFLECVQDMDHENMFWYRQDPGLGLRLIYFSYDVKMKEKGDIPEGYSVSREKKERFSLILESASTNQTSMYLCASSLLRGERDTQYFGPGTRLTVL.

V and J are TRBV5-1 and TRBJ2-5, with 7 positions matching TRBD2. V dropped 0 bases and J dropped 5; count of bases not matched to a gene: 16. The CDR3 spans 18 residues. CDR1 SGHRS and CDR2 YFSETQ come from the germline V gene. The CDR3 is CASSLAGQVQAGRETQYF. CDR3 nucleotides: TGCGCCAGCAGCTTGGCCGGGCAGGTCCAAGCGGGAAGGGAGACCCAGTACTTC.

J is TRBJ2-7 and V is TRBV27; D call uncertain. The germline V gene encodes CDR1 MNHEY and CDR2 SMNVEV (reference sequence). The CDR3 spans 13 residues. V lost 2 bases to trimming and J lost 3 bases, with 8 bases between them. The CDR3 DNA reads as TGTGCCAGCAGTTTACGGTTCGACTACGAGCAGTACTTC. This codes for CASSLRFDYEQYF.

This sequence joins TRBV11-3 and TRBJ2-5, with 7 bases identical to TRBD1. V dropped 5 bases and J dropped 4; count of bases not matched to a gene: 7. CDR1 and CDR2 from the germline V gene are SGHNT and YENEEA. CDR3 size: 14 residues. CDR3 region: CASSQWGTAETQYF. The CDR3 DNA reads as TGTGCCAGCAGCCAATGGGGGACAGCAGAGACCCAGTACTTC.

In this sample, this clone turned up once. V usage is TRBV3-1 (or the pseudogene TRBV3-2) and J usage is TRBJ1-2; weak D call: TRBD1 (5 bases). This CDR3 is built from 16 residues. Germline assignment: CDR1 LGHDT and CDR2 YNNKEL (reference sequence). V was cut by 4 bases and J by 5 bases, with 20 bases left in between. The CDR3 loop reads CASSPPRGGIRYGYTF. CDR3 bases: TGTGCCAGCAGCCCCCCCCGGGGGGGGATTCGTTATGGCTACACCTTC.

The chain couples TRBV28 to TRBJ1-5; 10 bases are a match to TRBD1. Unmatched junction bases numbered 6, after V lost 3 bases and J lost 4 bases. Germline V gene sequence: CDR1 MDHEN, CDR2 SYDVKM. CDR3 length: 16 amino acids. The DNA for the CDR3 is TGTGCCAGCAGTTTGGGGACAGGGGTTTCGAATCAGCCCCAGCATTTT. This sequence encodes CASSLGTGVSNQPQHF. The whole variable domain, remainder taken from reference TRBV28 and TRBJ1-5, is DVKVTQSSRYLVKRTGEKVFLECVQDMDHENMFWYRQDPGLGLRLIYFSYDVKMKEKGDIPEGYSVSREKKERFSLILESASTNQTSMYLCASSLGTGVSNQPQHFGDGTRLSIL.

Here the CDR3 reads CASSFSSGSSRAETQYF. The CDR3, as DNA: TGTGCCAGCAGCTTCTCTAGCGGGAGTAGTAGAGCGGAGACCCAGTACTTC. This rearrangement joins TRBV7-6 to TRBJ2-5, with 10 nucleotides matching TRBD2. Germline V gene lookup returns CDR1 SGHVS and CDR2 FNYEAQ. The V gene end was trimmed by 3 bases and the J gene end by 5 bases; junction bases not matched to a gene: 12. The CDR3 has 17 amino acids.